The rows below give T cell receptor beta chains drawn from one sample of a study of blood T cell repertoires in COVID-19. TCRdb's table, derived via immunoSEQ multiplex PCR, lists solely in-frame clones and lacks some. Of some 160,000 clones listed, around 90% are singletons. Sequenced: peripheral blood. All receptors derive from a man aged 18 to 35 with COVID-19, enrolled during active disease. CDR3s include the opening cysteine and the closing phenylalanine or tryptophan. A D gene is named only where the DNA matches it firmly. Only part of the rows carry a size: once, few, many, or a class if the clone is expanded.

clone_size: -; j_call: TRBJ2-1; d_call: TRBD2; v_call: TRBV19; cdr3_nt: TGTGCCAGTTCCGAGGTAGCGGGGTACAATGAGCAGTTCTTC; cdr3_aa: CASSEVAGYNEQFF
clone_size: -; j_call: TRBJ1-6; d_call: -; v_call: TRBV12-3/TRBV12-4; cdr3_nt: TGTGCCAGCAGTTGGGGGCTTATTCCCCTCCACTTT; cdr3_aa: CASSWGLIPLHF
clone_size: -; j_call: TRBJ1-3; d_call: -; v_call: TRBV5-4; cdr3_nt: TGTGCCAGCAGCGGGGACAACTCTGGAAACACCATATATTTT; cdr3_aa: CASSGDNSGNTIYF
clone_size: -; j_call: TRBJ2-1; d_call: -; v_call: TRBV30; cdr3_nt: TGTGCCTGGAGTGTCGATGAGCAGTTCTTC; cdr3_aa: CAWSVDEQFF
clone_size: -; j_call: TRBJ2-1; d_call: TRBD2; v_call: TRBV28; cdr3_nt: TGTGCCAGCAGCCCTCAAGGACTAGACAATGAGCAGTTCTTC; cdr3_aa: CASSPQGLDNEQFF
clone_size: -; j_call: TRBJ2-3; d_call: -; v_call: TRBV24-1; cdr3_nt: TGTGCCACCAGTGATTTAGCGGACGGGATAGATACGCAGTATTTT; cdr3_aa: CATSDLADGIDTQYF
clone_size: -; j_call: TRBJ2-7; d_call: TRBD2; v_call: TRBV4-3; cdr3_nt: TGCGCCAGCAGCCAAGACTTACTAGCGGGCTCCTACGAGCAGTACTTC; cdr3_aa: CASSQDLLAGSYEQYF
clone_size: -; j_call: TRBJ2-1; d_call: TRBD2; v_call: TRBV9; cdr3_nt: TGTGCCAGCAGCGTAGCTAGCGGGATTACTTACAATGAGCAGTTCTTC; cdr3_aa: CASSVASGITYNEQFF
clone_size: -; j_call: TRBJ1-5; d_call: -; v_call: TRBV2; cdr3_nt: TGTGCCAGCAGACGGGACACAGGGTTGCATTTT; cdr3_aa: CASRRDTGLHF
clone_size: -; j_call: TRBJ2-3; d_call: TRBD2; v_call: TRBV9; cdr3_nt: TGTGCCAGCAGCGTAGGAGTAGGGAGGGGCACAGATACGCAGTATTTT; cdr3_aa: CASSVGVGRGTDTQYF
clone_size: -; j_call: TRBJ2-1; d_call: -; v_call: TRBV27; cdr3_nt: TGTGCCAGCAGTAAACTAGAGCGGCTAGACAATGAGCAGTTCTTC; cdr3_aa: CASSKLERLDNEQFF
clone_size: -; j_call: TRBJ1-2; d_call: TRBD1; v_call: TRBV28; cdr3_nt: TGTGCCAGCAGCGGACAGGGGTTTGCTAACTATGGCTACACCTTC; cdr3_aa: CASSGQGFANYGYTF
clone_size: -; j_call: TRBJ1-4; d_call: TRBD1; v_call: TRBV30; cdr3_nt: TGTGCCTGCACCGGGACAGGATTTGAAAAACTGTTTTTT; cdr3_aa: CACTGTGFEKLFF
clone_size: once; j_call: TRBJ2-1; d_call: -; v_call: TRBV13; cdr3_nt: TGTGCCAGCAGTCCACAGGGAACTGAGCAGTTCTTC; cdr3_aa: CASSPQGTEQFF
clone_size: -; j_call: TRBJ2-1; d_call: -; v_call: TRBV7-9; cdr3_nt: TGTGCCAGCAGTGCCCATGGAGGGGAGGTGGCAGTATACAATGAGCAGTTCTTC; cdr3_aa: CASSAHGGEVAVYNEQFF
clone_size: -; j_call: TRBJ1-1; d_call: -; v_call: TRBV25-1; cdr3_nt: TGTGCCAGCAGTGAGTACCGGAGCACTGAAGCTTTCTTT; cdr3_aa: CASSEYRSTEAFF
clone_size: -; j_call: TRBJ1-2; d_call: -; v_call: TRBV3-1/TRBV3-2; cdr3_nt: TGTGCCAGCAGCCAGGGCAACCAGCGGGGCTACACCTTC; cdr3_aa: CASSQGNQRGYTF
clone_size: -; j_call: TRBJ2-5; d_call: TRBD2; v_call: TRBV9; cdr3_nt: TGTGCCAGCAGCGTAGGAGGAGCGGGACAAGAGACCCAGTACTTC; cdr3_aa: CASSVGGAGQETQYF
clone_size: -; j_call: TRBJ1-1; d_call: -; v_call: TRBV4-1; cdr3_nt: TGCGCCAGCAGCCAAGATGAGGGACAAGAGAACACTGAAGCTTTCTTT; cdr3_aa: CASSQDEGQENTEAFF
clone_size: -; j_call: TRBJ1-1; d_call: -; v_call: TRBV11-2; cdr3_nt: TGTGCCAGCCCTCCAGCTTTCTTT; cdr3_aa: CASPPAFF
clone_size: -; j_call: TRBJ2-7; d_call: TRBD2; v_call: TRBV6-2/TRBV6-3; cdr3_nt: TGTGCCAGCAGCCGACTAGCCCGGAGTGGCGAGCAGTACTTC; cdr3_aa: CASSRLARSGEQYF
clone_size: -; j_call: TRBJ1-2; d_call: -; v_call: TRBV15; cdr3_nt: TGTGCCACCAGCCCTAAAGAACGTTTCTATGGCTACACCTTC; cdr3_aa: CATSPKERFYGYTF
clone_size: -; j_call: TRBJ2-2; d_call: -; v_call: TRBV7-3; cdr3_nt: TGTGCCAGCAGCGCAGGACTGTTGGACACCGGGGAGCTGTTTTTT; cdr3_aa: CASSAGLLDTGELFF
clone_size: -; j_call: TRBJ2-5; d_call: TRBD2; v_call: TRBV4-1; cdr3_nt: TGCGCCAGCAGTCCTAGCGGGAGCGTGGGAAAGACCCAGTACTTC; cdr3_aa: CASSPSGSVGKTQYF
clone_size: -; j_call: TRBJ1-5; d_call: TRBD1; v_call: TRBV5-6; cdr3_nt: TGTGCCAGCAGCGCCGGGGGGACAGGCGGCCAGCATTTT; cdr3_aa: CASSAGGTGGQHF
clone_size: -; j_call: TRBJ2-7; d_call: -; v_call: TRBV5-6; cdr3_nt: TGTGCCAGCAGCTTGGCGAGTGAGTTTTACTCCTACGAGCAGTACTTC; cdr3_aa: CASSLASEFYSYEQYF
clone_size: -; j_call: TRBJ2-6; d_call: -; v_call: TRBV6-6; cdr3_nt: TGTGCCAGCAAGATTAGATCTGGGGCCAACGTCCTGACTTTC; cdr3_aa: CASKIRSGANVLTF
clone_size: -; j_call: TRBJ1-1; d_call: -; v_call: TRBV5-4; cdr3_nt: TGTGCCAGCACCCGCCCCAGTCTGGGGCGAGACACTGAAGCTTTCTTT; cdr3_aa: CASTRPSLGRDTEAFF
clone_size: -; j_call: TRBJ2-7; d_call: -; v_call: TRBV3-1/TRBV3-2; cdr3_nt: TGTGCCAGCAGCCAAGAGCGGGGCGCTTCCTACGAGCAGTACTTC; cdr3_aa: CASSQERGASYEQYF
clone_size: few; j_call: TRBJ1-2; d_call: -; v_call: TRBV12-3/TRBV12-4; cdr3_nt: TGTGCCAGCAGTTTAGTACAGCAACACTACACCTTC; cdr3_aa: CASSLVQQHYTF
clone_size: -; j_call: TRBJ1-1; d_call: -; v_call: TRBV6-2/TRBV6-3; cdr3_nt: TGTGCCAGCAGTTATAGTCCAGGGGAAAACACTGAAGCTTTCTTT; cdr3_aa: CASSYSPGENTEAFF
clone_size: -; j_call: TRBJ2-1; d_call: TRBD2; v_call: TRBV6-5; cdr3_nt: TGTGCCAGCAGCTACGGCGATTTAGCGGGAGCGAATGAGCAGTTCTTC; cdr3_aa: CASSYGDLAGANEQFF
clone_size: -; j_call: TRBJ2-7; d_call: -; v_call: TRBV5-4; cdr3_nt: TGTGCCAGCAGCTTTGGCTCCTCCTACGAGCAGTACTTC; cdr3_aa: CASSFGSSYEQYF
clone_size: -; j_call: TRBJ1-2; d_call: -; v_call: TRBV5-8; cdr3_nt: TGTGCCAGCAGCCACAGGGCCAACTATGGCTACACCTTC; cdr3_aa: CASSHRANYGYTF
clone_size: few; j_call: TRBJ1-3; d_call: TRBD1; v_call: TRBV30; cdr3_nt: TGTGCCTGGAGAAGACAGGGATATGGAAACACCATATATTTT; cdr3_aa: CAWRRQGYGNTIYF
clone_size: -; j_call: TRBJ2-7; d_call: TRBD1; v_call: TRBV6-5; cdr3_nt: TGTGCCAGCAGTCCCCGGACAGGGGTTTACGAGCAGTACTTC; cdr3_aa: CASSPRTGVYEQYF
clone_size: -; j_call: TRBJ1-2; d_call: TRBD1; v_call: TRBV18; cdr3_nt: TGTGCCAGCTCAAGGGGGCCGTCAGGGGCAGATATCTATGGCTACACCTTC; cdr3_aa: CASSRGPSGADIYGYTF
clone_size: -; j_call: TRBJ2-4; d_call: TRBD2; v_call: TRBV11-2; cdr3_nt: TGTGCCAGCAGCCCGTACCCGGGGGGACTAGCCAAAAACATTCAGTACTTC; cdr3_aa: CASSPYPGGLAKNIQYF
clone_size: -; j_call: TRBJ1-3; d_call: TRBD1; v_call: TRBV7-3; cdr3_nt: TGTGCCAGCAGCTTATCCGGGACAGCTGGAAACACCATATATTTT; cdr3_aa: CASSLSGTAGNTIYF
clone_size: -; j_call: TRBJ2-2; d_call: TRBD2; v_call: TRBV3-1/TRBV3-2; cdr3_nt: TGTGCCAGCAGCCCGGGACTAGCGTTTAACACCGGGGAGCTGTTTTTT; cdr3_aa: CASSPGLAFNTGELFF